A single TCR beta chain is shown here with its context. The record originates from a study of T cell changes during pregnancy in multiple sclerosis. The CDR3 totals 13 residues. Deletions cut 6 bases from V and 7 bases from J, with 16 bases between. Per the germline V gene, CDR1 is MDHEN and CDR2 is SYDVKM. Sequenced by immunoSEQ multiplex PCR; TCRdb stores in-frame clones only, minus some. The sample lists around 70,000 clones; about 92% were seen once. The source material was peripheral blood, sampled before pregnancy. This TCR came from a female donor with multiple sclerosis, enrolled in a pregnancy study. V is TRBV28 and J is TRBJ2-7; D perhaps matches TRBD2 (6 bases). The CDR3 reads CASSSTSFWEQYF. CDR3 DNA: TGTGCCAGCAGCTCGACTAGTTTTTGGGAGCAGTACTTC.